This T cell receptor (beta chain) was captured by sequencing in a study of T cell responses to AZD1222 COVID-19 vaccine. The CDR3 is made up of 15 amino acids. V was pared by 5 bases and J by 4 bases, with 15 bases between. The germline V gene has CDR1 SGHTA and CDR2 FQGNSA. Pooled samples include second doses given at about 4 or 12 weeks. Here immunoSEQ multiplex PCR was the method, and the copy in TCRdb shows in-frame clones only, minus some. Of some 74,000 clones in the sample, 90% were seen once. For this clone: What it recognizes is unknown.

Study results and caveats: No day 14 peak samples; only post-peak repertoires were characterized.

This material consisted of peripheral blood, taken 28 days after the second AZD1222 dose. The chain employs TRBV7-2 and TRBJ1-3; D is perhaps TRBD1 (6 bases). The receptor comes from an adult who received the AZD1222 COVID-19 vaccine. In DNA form, the CDR3 reads TGTGCCAGCAGCCCCCGGACAGAGTTGGGAAACACCATATATTTT. It encodes CASSPRTELGNTIYF.